This T cell receptor beta chain derives from a study of T cell repertoires in cytomegalovirus infection. Overall study: Public TCR beta signatures provided an indication of both CMV infection and a matching HLA type.

Remarks on this clonotype: Its antigen is undetermined.

From the reads, TCRdb called clonotypes with MiXCR, one entry per CDR3 protein. Found here are around 180,000 distinct CDR3 sequences, over 25% of them singletons; the top ten hold 31%. Study-wide points: HLA-C-restricted, CMV-specific TCR beta clonotypes were dominant ex vivo. Cumulative frequency of public TCR beta families picked out carriers of CMV plus the relevant HLA.

The sequenced sample consisted of PBMCs. The sequence was obtained from a human donor in good health (CMV status not recorded). Some clones in this sample may be carry-over from other donors' samples.

The CDR3 spells CASSLSGFEAFF. The CDR3 coding sequence is TGTGCCAGCAGCCTCTCAGGGTTTGAAGCTTTCTTT. The V and J genes are TRBV11-2 and TRBJ1-1; TRBD1 might be the D (5 bases). V was trimmed by 5 bases and J by 7 bases, leaving 11 bases between them. Germline-derived CDR1 and CDR2 are SGHAT and FQNNGV. The CDR3 covers 12 residues.